The 24 T cell receptor beta chains below all came from one sample that was sequenced in a study of blood T cell repertoires in COVID-19. Assay: immunoSEQ multiplex PCR; the TCRdb copy retains only in-frame clones and omits some. This sample carries fewer than 350,000 clones, more than 75% of them seen once, and the ten largest clones take 2% to 2.5%. The specimen was PBMCs or T cells enriched from blood (not recorded which). All receptors come from a middle-aged woman with acute COVID-19.

The chain combines TRBV11-2 with TRBJ2-3; 9 positions match TRBD1. The ends lost 5 bases at V and 0 bases at J; junction bases unmatched: 6. The CDR3 is made up of 16 amino acids. In germline, CDR1 is SGHAT, CDR2 FQNNGV. The CDR3 DNA is TGTGCCAGCAGCCCCCGGGACAGGGATAGCACAGATACGCAGTATTTT. It is translated as CASSPRDRDSTDTQYF.

This rearrangement joins TRBV10-1 to TRBJ2-1, with D perhaps TRBD2 (5 bases). The CDR3 totals 15 residues. Trimming cost V 10 bases and J 5 bases, with 21 bases left between them. In germline, CDR1 is WNHNN, CDR2 SYGVQD (reference sequence). The CDR3 region is CATPGRVDPHNEQFF. CDR3 coding DNA: TGCGCCACCCCCGGGCGGGTGGACCCCCACAATGAGCAGTTCTTC.

V is TRBV5-5 and J is TRBJ2-7, with 9 nucleotides matching TRBD1. This CDR3 is built from 16 residues. Losses at the gene ends were 0 bases for V and 2 bases for J; bases not matched to a gene: 6. Germline V CDR1 and CDR2: SGHKS, YYEKEE (reference sequence). CDR3 protein: CASSLGGTGRAYEQYF. The CDR3 DNA is TGTGCCAGCAGCTTGGGAGGGACAGGGCGGGCCTACGAGCAGTACTTC.

The rearrangement uses TRBV19 and TRBJ1-2; 8 bases line up with TRBD1. CDR1 is LNHDA, CDR2 SQIVND, per germline (reference sequence). The CDR3 sequence is 16 residues long. Unmatched junction bases numbered 10, after V lost 6 bases and J lost 1 base. The CDR3 is CASRQDRAAFNYGYTF. In nucleotides, the CDR3 is TGTGCCAGTAGACAGGACAGGGCCGCATTTAACTATGGCTACACCTTC.

CDR3 amino acids: CASTPRGTAAYGYTF. The CDR3 DNA follows: TGTGCCAGCACCCCCCGTGGGACAGCAGCCTATGGCTACACCTTC. The chain carries TRBV6-2 or TRBV6-3 and TRBJ1-2; 7 bases line up with TRBD1. J lost 4 bases, V lost 7 bases, and 12 bases had no gene match. The germline gives CDR1 MNHEY, CDR2 SVGEGT. There are 15 residues in the CDR3.

The chain joins TRBV6-5 to TRBJ2-7; 11 nucleotides align to TRBD2. Germline values: CDR1 MNHEY, CDR2 SVGAGI. There are 15 residues in the CDR3. V shed 6 bases, J shed 5 bases, and the junction held 9 bases outside the gene matches. For the CDR3, the DNA is TGTGCCAGCAGCCGTACTAGCGGGAGAAGCGACGAGCAGTACTTC. This gives the protein CASSRTSGRSDEQYF.

This chain links TRBV24-1 with TRBJ1-3; D remains ambiguous. V gave up 4 bases and J gave up 2 bases, with 11 bases separating them. From germline, CDR1 is KGHDR and CDR2 SFDVKD. This CDR3 has 15 residues. The CDR3 here is CATSDPRRAGNTIYF. In DNA, the CDR3 is TGTGCCACCAGTGACCCGCGGAGGGCTGGAAACACCATATATTTT.

As to this clone: Other DNA variants within this sample encode the same CDR3. This chain links TRBV7-2 with TRBJ1-2; TRBD1 matches at 7 bases. J gave up 5 bases and V 5 bases, and 5 bases lay outside the gene matches. The germline V gene encodes CDR1 SGHTA and CDR2 FQGNSA. The CDR3 is made up of 13 amino acids. Here the CDR3 reads CASSPRDSYGYTF. CDR3 bases: TGTGCCAGCAGCCCCCGGGACAGTTATGGCTACACCTTC.

This clone was seen a handful of times. The gene calls are TRBV3-1 (or the pseudogene TRBV3-2) and TRBJ2-1, with 11 bases matching TRBD2. CDR3 length: 14 residues. With 8 bases clipped from V and 5 bases from J, the junction kept 5 bases outside the gene matches. Germline V gene data show CDR1 as LGHDT and CDR2 as YNNKEL (reference sequence). For the CDR3, the DNA is TGTGCCAGCTCGCTAGCGGGAGGACACAATGAGCAGTTCTTC. Translated, it gives CASSLAGGHNEQFF.

V gene TRBV11-2 combines with J gene TRBJ2-7; TRBD1 matches 9 bases. Trimming took 1 base from V and 5 from J; bases not matched to a gene: 6. Germline lookup yields CDR1 SGHAT and CDR2 FQNNGV. This CDR3 has 15 residues. This chain's CDR3 is CASSLGTGGRHEQYF. CDR3 coding DNA: TGTGCCAGCAGCTTAGGTACAGGGGGCCGACACGAGCAGTACTTC.

The CDR3 bases are TGTGCCAGCAGCCAGACTAGAAGCACAGATACGCAGTATTTT. It yields the protein CASSQTRSTDTQYF. The rearrangement joins TRBV11-2 to TRBJ2-3; a weak D match, TRBD2 (6 bases). The CDR3 length is 14 residues. Germline-derived CDR1 and CDR2 are SGHAT and FQNNGV. V was clipped by 5 bases and J by 0 bases, with 9 bases between them.

The J gene is TRBJ1-4, the V gene TRBV5-5; D may be TRBD1 (6 bases). The CDR3 has 17 amino acids. Germline assignment: CDR1 SGHKS and CDR2 YYEKEE (reference sequence). V shed 2 bases and J shed 0 bases, with 14 bases lying between them. The CDR3 sequence: CASSLQGSSSTNEKLFF. In nucleotides, the CDR3 is TGTGCCAGCAGCTTACAGGGTTCGTCCTCAACTAATGAAAAACTGTTTTTT.

The chain employs TRBV14 and TRBJ1-1, with no clear D. The CDR3 runs to 13 residues. Germline V gives CDR1 SGHDN, CDR2 FVKESK. V was shortened by 2 bases and J by 1 base, with 5 bases between the two germline ends. This CDR3 reads CASSQQKNTEAFF. In DNA, the CDR3 is TGTGCCAGCAGCCAACAGAAGAACACTGAAGCTTTCTTT.

The CDR3 is CAWSEQGGGGEAFF. DNA of the CDR3: TGTGCCTGGAGCGAACAGGGGGGCGGCGGTGAAGCTTTCTTT. The rearrangement uses TRBV30 and TRBJ1-1; 8 nucleotides agree with TRBD1. Trimming cost V 3 bases and J 7 bases; bases outside gene matches: 10. This CDR3 comprises 14 residues. Germline values: CDR1 GTSNPN, CDR2 SVGIG (reference sequence).

The rearrangement uses TRBV7-3 and TRBJ1-3; D may be TRBD1 (6 bases). The CDR3 spans 14 residues. CDR1 is SGHTA and CDR2 is FQGTGA in the germline V gene. The V end was cut by 5 bases, the J end by 0 bases, with 8 bases between. The CDR3 DNA sequence: TGTGCCAGCAGCGGACAGAGCTCTGGAAACACCATATATTTT. Translating gives CASSGQSSGNTIYF. Complete variable domain (other parts from reference TRBV7-3 and TRBJ1-3): GAGVSQTPSNKVTEKGKYVELRCDPISGHTALYWYRQSLGQGPEFLIYFQGTGAADDSGLPNDRFFAVRPEGSVSTLKIQRTERGDSAVYLCASSGQSSGNTIYFGEGSWLTVV.

This clone was counted a single time. V and J are TRBV19 and TRBJ1-5; D is possibly TRBD1 (5 bases). Germline CDR1 LNHDA, CDR2 SQIVND (reference sequence). CDR3 length equals 16 residues. V dropped 1 base and J dropped 5 bases, with 15 bases sitting between them. The CDR3 protein is CASSIVAGLVDQPQHF. The CDR3 DNA reads as TGTGCCAGTAGTATAGTCGCAGGGCTGGTAGATCAGCCCCAGCATTTT.

The chain has TRBV3-1 (or the pseudogene TRBV3-2) and TRBJ2-2, with 10 bases aligning to TRBD1. Germline V gene data show CDR1 as LGHDT and CDR2 as YNNKEL (reference sequence). The CDR3 contains 15 residues. The V gene end was trimmed by 4 bases and the J gene end by 8 bases; junction bases not matched to a gene: 7. The CDR3 DNA is TGTGCCAGCAGCCCAAGGGACAGGGGTAGAGGGGAGCTGTTTTTT. As protein: CASSPRDRGRGELFF.

V usage is TRBV27 and J usage is TRBJ2-1; maybe TRBD1 (5 bases). Germline CDR1 is MNHEY and CDR2 is SMNVEV (reference sequence). The V end lost 6 bases, the J end lost 8 bases, and 11 bases lay between the germline ends. The CDR3 has 12 amino acids. CDR3 residues: CASSRVLDEQFF. CDR3 nucleotides: TGTGCCAGCAGCAGGGTTTTAGATGAGCAGTTCTTC.

This clone was picked up one time. DNA of the CDR3: TGTGCTAGTGCCTCCGGGACTAGCGTTTGGACCGGGGAGCTGTTTTTT. It yields the protein CASASGTSVWTGELFF. The genes are TRBV12-5 and TRBJ2-2, with 10 bases matching TRBD2. CDR1 is LGHNT, CDR2 FRNRAP, per germline. The CDR3 consists of 16 residues. V shed 7 bases and J 5 bases; nucleotides not matched to a gene: 10.

The chain employs TRBV28 and TRBJ2-1; TRBD1 is a possible D gene (6 bases). This CDR3 comprises 16 residues. Trimming shortened V by 7 bases and J by 3 bases, and 19 bases separated the two germline ends. In germline, CDR1 is MDHEN, CDR2 SYDVKM. CDR3 sequence reads: CASNTRGGQDYNEQFF. In DNA, the CDR3 is TGTGCCAGCAACACCCGAGGGGGACAAGACTACAATGAGCAGTTCTTC.

The J gene is TRBJ1-1, the V gene TRBV7-2; D is undetermined. The ends were cut back, 2 bases at V and 1 base at J, with 11 bases in the middle. Germline assignment: CDR1 SGHTA and CDR2 FQGNSA. The CDR3 consists of 15 residues. CDR3: CASSLNTVKNTEAFF. Here the CDR3 DNA reads TGTGCCAGCAGCTTAAATACGGTAAAGAACACTGAAGCTTTCTTT.

The J gene is TRBJ2-5, the V gene TRBV7-2; 8 nucleotides line up with TRBD1. CDR1 is SGHTA, CDR2 FQGNSA, per germline. Losses at the gene ends were 5 bases for V and 5 bases for J; bases not matched to a gene: 7. The CDR3 covers 14 residues. CDR3 region: CASSRGQGPETQYF. The CDR3 DNA sequence: TGTGCCAGCAGCCGTGGACAGGGACCCGAGACCCAGTACTTC.

This chain links TRBV7-6 with TRBJ2-5; TRBD2 aligns across 9 bases. Germline trimming cut 4 bases from V and 1 base from J; bases unmatched to any gene: 7. CDR1 is SGHVS and CDR2 is FNYEAQ in the germline V gene. CDR3 length equals 16 residues. CDR3 DNA: TGTGCCAGCAGCTCATGGGCGGGGGGGCCCCAAGAGACCCAGTACTTC. Translation: CASSSWAGGPQETQYF.

The chain carries TRBV7-9 and TRBJ1-2; 7 bases fit TRBD1. V lost 1 base to trimming and J lost 0 bases; unmatched junction nucleotides: 5. The CDR3 loop spans 16 amino acids. Germline V gene sequence: CDR1 SEHNR, CDR2 FQNEAQ (reference sequence). The CDR3 spells CASSLVTTGANYGYTF. Here the CDR3 DNA reads TGTGCCAGCAGCTTAGTGACCACAGGGGCTAACTATGGCTACACCTTC.